This T cell receptor beta chain comes out of a study of graft-versus-host responses after intestinal transplantation. Libraries were prepared by immunoSEQ multiplex PCR; TCRdb keeps only in-frame clonotypes and omits some of them. The repertoire holds more than 95,000 clones, 90% seen once, with roughly 0.2% in the top ten. Germline lookup yields CDR1 GTSNPN and CDR2 SVGIG (reference sequence). V was pared by 3 bases and J by 3 bases, with 3 bases of the junction left unmatched. The CDR3 is 15 amino acids. With regard to this clone: The antigen remains undetermined.

This clonotype was sampled from a human donor who received an intestinal transplant. The sequences come from unstimulated CD4+ T cells sorted from spleen or lymph node cells, collected before intestinal transplant. The J gene is TRBJ1-5, the V gene TRBV30; 12 nucleotides match TRBD1. Written as DNA, the CDR3 is TGTGCCTGGAGGGGACAGGGGGCCTCCAATCAGCCCCAGCATTTT. Protein product: CAWRGQGASNQPQHF. Looking up the rest from reference TRBV30 and TRBJ1-5 gives the full variable domain: SQTIHQWPATLVQPVGSPLSLECTVEGTSNPNLYWYRQAAGRGLQLLFYSVGIGQISSEVPQNLSASRPQDRQFILSSKKLLLSDSGFYLCAWRGQGASNQPQHFGDGTRLSIL.